This T cell receptor beta chain was captured in a study of T cell changes during pregnancy in multiple sclerosis. The data were produced by immunoSEQ multiplex PCR, yet TCRdb's version contains in-frame clones alone and is incomplete. The data show tens of thousands of clones, around 90% seen once. The sequence derives from a female donor with multiple sclerosis, enrolled in a pregnancy study. The sample was CD4+ T cells from peripheral blood mononuclear cells, taken before pregnancy.

The CDR3 DNA reads TGTGCCAGCAGTGAAGCGGGGACAGGGCGCTATGGCTACACCTTC. Its protein is CASSEAGTGRYGYTF. The chain joins TRBV2 to TRBJ1-2, with 9 bases that match TRBD1. Trimming at V came to 0 bases and at J to 4 bases, leaving 3 bases not matched to a gene. The CDR3 spans 15 residues. Germline loops: CDR1 SNHLY, CDR2 FYNNEI.